The clone carrying this T cell receptor beta chain appeared a few times. Its antigen is unidentified. The data derive from a study of response to subunit inactivated influenza vaccine. Findings and caveats of the study: Few additional T cells are recruited per seasonal influenza vaccination, authors suggested.

TCRdb itself ran the RT-PCR reads through MiXCR, one entry per CDR3 protein. Among 650,000 to 700,000 distinct CDR3 sequences listed, roughly 14% were seen once. This CDR3 spans 12 amino acids. V lost 0 bases and J lost 8, with 4 bases in between. The V gene's germline CDR1 is SGHDN and CDR2 FVKESK. The TCR sequence derives from a man aged 50 to 60 who received an inactivated influenza vaccine. Sample: PBMCs from blood, taken roughly 13 days after vaccination. This sequence joins TRBV14 and TRBJ1-4; D not certain. The CDR3 DNA sequence: TGTGCCAGCAGCCAAGAGAGGGAAAAACTGTTTTTT. Translation: CASSQEREKLFF.